Each of the 19 T cell receptor beta chains below was sequenced from the same sample in a study of beta chain features in type 1 diabetes (dated by TCRdb to the late 2010s). The method was the immunoSEQ multiplex PCR assay. The High Capacity cDNA Reverse Transcription Kit was used to reverse transcribe all of the isolated RNA, meaning that expressed TCRB transcripts were what got sequenced. The table comes from immuneACCESS by way of TCRdb, which keeps in-frame sequences with V and J called. Part of the clones is missing from these tables; in studies checked, under half for an unresolved V gene and the rest for unknown reasons. This sample is represented by about 320,000 clones; 11% to 15% of them were singletons. Over 5% of the sample is in the top ten clones. Sample: central memory CD4+ T cells from blood. The receptors were sampled from a man aged 25-45 years in good health.

This clone showed up just a few times. The chain employs TRBV29-1 and TRBJ2-3; D is uncertain. V was trimmed by 4 bases and J by 2 bases, leaving 10 bases between them. CDR3 length equals 13 residues. Germline V CDR1 and CDR2: SQVTM, ANQGSEA. Here the CDR3 reads CSVVEGNTDTQYF. The DNA for the CDR3 is TGCAGCGTTGTTGAAGGGAACACAGATACGCAGTATTTT.

The genes are TRBV7-9 and TRBJ2-3; D gene unclear. CDR3 size: 12 residues. The V gene lost 3 bases and the J gene lost 5 bases, with 6 bases spanning the gap. Per germline, CDR1 SEHNR and CDR2 FQNEAQ (reference sequence). CDR3 sequence reads: CASSFAIDTQYF. The CDR3 coding sequence is TGTGCCAGCAGCTTCGCTATAGATACGCAGTATTTT.

The chain uses TRBV7-8 and TRBJ2-7; 11 bases align to TRBD1. CDR3 length equals 15 residues. Germline assignment: CDR1 SGHVS and CDR2 FQNEAQ. Trimming removed 5 bases from V and 6 bases from J; junction bases left unmatched: 9. CDR3 nucleotides: TGTGCCAGCAGCCTCCGGACAGGGGGCAACGGCGAGCAGTACTTC. This encodes CASSLRTGGNGEQYF. Full variable domain (rest looked up from reference TRBV7-8 and TRBJ2-7): GAGVSQSPRYKVAKRGQDVALRCDPISGHVSLFWYQQALGQGPEFLTYFQNEAQLDKSGLPSDRFFAERPEGSVSTLKIQRTQQEDSAVYLCASSLRTGGNGEQYFGPGTRLTVT.

As regards this clone: One end of the junction does not line up with germline, which may come from a read error. The chain combines TRBV10-3 with TRBJ1-1; D might be TRBD1 (5 bases). The CDR3 has 12 amino acids. Germline CDR1 and CDR2: ENHRY and SYGVKD. The CDR3 protein is CAVRVRNTEAFF. As DNA, the CDR3 is TGTGCCGTCAGGGTAAGGAACACTGAAGCTTTCTTT.

This clone has only a few counts. The chain recombines TRBV6-1 with TRBJ2-7; the D gene is possibly TRBD1 (5 bases). Germline-derived CDR1 and CDR2 are MNHNS and SASEGT. V was shortened by 2 bases and J by 4 bases, with 6 bases between the two germline ends. CDR3 length: 12 residues. The DNA for the CDR3 is TGTGCCAGCAGTGAATCAGGGTACGAGCAGTACTTC. It codes for CASSESGYEQYF.

The rearrangement uses TRBV7-2 and TRBJ2-6, with a tentative D call TRBD2 (7 bases). Germline CDR1 reads SGHTA; CDR2 reads FQGNSA. This CDR3 has 17 residues. V shed 4 bases and J shed 0 bases, with 13 bases lying between them. The CDR3 is CASSWRGGPSGANVLTF. DNA for the CDR3: TGTGCCAGCAGCTGGAGGGGGGGCCCCTCTGGGGCCAACGTCCTGACTTTC.

This clone occurred many times. This rearrangement joins TRBV29-1 to TRBJ1-1, with 8 bases that match TRBD1. In germline, CDR1 is SQVTM, CDR2 ANQGSEA. The CDR3 runs to 14 residues. Losses at the gene ends were 7 bases for V and 0 bases for J; bases not matched to a gene: 7. CDR3 region: CSARQGPMNTEAFF. The CDR3 DNA reads as TGCAGCGCCCGACAGGGGCCCATGAACACTGAAGCTTTCTTT.

The V gene is TRBV5-1, the J gene TRBJ2-2, with D possibly matching TRBD2 (5 bases). In germline, CDR1 is SGHRS, CDR2 YFSETQ. V was cut by 6 bases and J by 4 bases, with 19 bases left in between. CDR3 length: 16 amino acids. Written as DNA, the CDR3 is TGCGCCAGCAAATTAGCCCCTTTGGGAGTCACCGGGGAGCTGTTTTTT. Translation gives CASKLAPLGVTGELFF.

This chain uses TRBV7-9 with TRBJ1-5; 8 bases line up with TRBD1. The CDR3 is 15 residues long. Germline loops: CDR1 SEHNR, CDR2 FQNEAQ (reference sequence). Trimming took 3 bases from V and 4 from J; bases not matched to a gene: 5. This CDR3 reads CASSLVRDRNQPQHF. The CDR3 DNA reads TGTGCCAGCAGCTTGGTGAGGGACAGGAATCAGCCCCAGCATTTT.

J is TRBJ2-7 and V is TRBV29-1; no firm D call. V shed 6 bases and J shed 2 bases, with 11 bases lying between them. CDR3 length equals 12 residues. Germline lookup yields CDR1 SQVTM and CDR2 ANQGSEA. The CDR3 DNA sequence: TGCAGCGTGAGAAACGCTGCCTACGAGCAGTACTTC. Protein sequence: CSVRNAAYEQYF.

This clone was detected only a few times. The V gene is TRBV6-5, the J gene TRBJ2-5; D gene unclear. The CDR3 is 15 amino acids. Germline V gene lookup returns CDR1 MNHEY and CDR2 SVGAGI. The germline V and J ends were trimmed by 7 bases and 2 bases, with 17 bases remaining between them. CDR3 amino acids: CASKEGSIGQETQYF. CDR3 nucleotides: TGTGCCAGCAAAGAAGGGTCCATAGGGCAAGAGACCCAGTACTTC.

This clone was detected a few times. The chain employs TRBV11-2 and TRBJ2-3, with unresolved D. The CDR3 is 15 amino acids. The ends were cut back, 1 base at V and 1 base at J, with 9 bases in the middle. Germline V gene sequence: CDR1 SGHAT, CDR2 FQNNGV. The CDR3 bases are TGTGCCAGCAGCTTAGGCGCACGTGGCACAGATACGCAGTATTTT. It codes for CASSLGARGTDTQYF.

This clone turned up a few times. The genes are TRBV11-3 and TRBJ2-1, with 7 bases that match TRBD2. Per germline, CDR1 SGHNT and CDR2 YENEEA. The trim removed 1 base at V and 1 base at J, leaving 10 bases unmatched. The CDR3 spans 18 residues. The CDR3 spells CASSLGGRAVNSYNEQFF. The CDR3 DNA follows: TGTGCCAGCAGCTTAGGTGGGAGGGCCGTAAATTCCTACAATGAGCAGTTCTTC. The full variable domain, completed using reference TRBV11-3 and TRBJ2-1, is EAGVVQSPRYKIIEKKQPVAFWCNPISGHNTLYWYLQNLGQGPELLIRYENEEAVDDSQLPKDRFSAERLKGVDSTLKIQPAELGDSAVYLCASSLGGRAVNSYNEQFFGPGTRLTVL.

The chain joins TRBV7-2 to TRBJ2-3; D may be TRBD2 (6 bases). The germline CDR1 and CDR2 sequences are SGHTA and FQGNSA. There are 15 residues in the CDR3. The V and J ends lost 1 base and 4 bases respectively, with 12 bases between them. The CDR3 loop is CASSLDGRSADTQYF. The DNA of the CDR3 is TGTGCCAGCAGCTTAGACGGGAGAAGTGCAGATACGCAGTATTTT. Drawing the rest from reference TRBV7-2 and TRBJ2-3, the complete variable domain is GAGVSQSPSNKVTEKGKDVELRCDPISGHTALYWYRQSLGQGLEFLIYFQGNSAPDKSGLPSDRFSAERTGGSVSTLTIQRTQQEDSAVYLCASSLDGRSADTQYFGPGTRLTVL.

This clone showed up just a few times. The gene calls are TRBV7-7 and TRBJ2-1; D is unclear. The ends were cut back, 6 bases at V and 2 bases at J, with 5 bases in the middle. CDR1 is SSHAT, CDR2 FNYEAQ, per germline (reference sequence). The CDR3 has 12 amino acids. The CDR3 spells CASRGTYNEQFF. DNA for the CDR3: TGTGCCAGCAGAGGGACCTACAATGAGCAGTTCTTC.

V usage is TRBV14 and J usage is TRBJ2-6; the match to TRBD2 covers 7 bases. The CDR3 totals 17 residues. Germline loops: CDR1 SGHDN, CDR2 FVKESK. The junction had 10 bases not matched to a gene; V was cut back by 8 bases and J by 0 bases. This chain's CDR3 is CASSAQLANSGANVLTF. The DNA for the CDR3 is TGTGCCAGCTCAGCACAACTAGCGAACTCTGGGGCCAACGTCCTGACTTTC.

The chain employs TRBV7-8 and TRBJ2-5; D may correspond to TRBD1 or TRBD2 (6 bases each). The CDR3 is made up of 14 amino acids. The V gene's germline CDR1 is SGHVS and CDR2 FQNEAQ. V gave up 3 bases and J gave up 5 bases, with 13 bases separating them. CDR3 sequence reads: CASSFFPGAETQYF. The DNA for the CDR3 is TGTGCCAGCAGCTTTTTCCCGGGGGCGGAGACCCAGTACTTC. The complete variable domain, with remaining parts taken from reference TRBV7-8 and TRBJ2-5, reads GAGVSQSPRYKVAKRGQDVALRCDPISGHVSLFWYQQALGQGPEFLTYFQNEAQLDKSGLPSDRFFAERPEGSVSTLKIQRTQQEDSAVYLCASSFFPGAETQYFGPGTRLLVL.

This clone has a handful of counts. This chain joins TRBV30 and TRBJ1-1, with unresolved D. CDR3 length: 11 amino acids. V was clipped by 0 bases and J by 3 bases, with 2 bases between them. Germline V gives CDR1 GTSNPN, CDR2 SVGIG (reference sequence). The CDR3 here is CAWSVDTEAFF. Written as DNA, the CDR3 is TGTGCCTGGAGTGTGGACACTGAAGCTTTCTTT.

This rearrangement joins TRBV4-2 to TRBJ1-1; a weak D match, TRBD1 (5 bases). The CDR3 covers 14 residues. V lost 0 bases and J 9 bases, leaving 14 bases between the germline ends. Per the germline V gene, CDR1 is LGHNA and CDR2 is YNFKEQ. The CDR3 loop is CASSQDWGTQKAFF. The DNA for the CDR3 is TGTGCCAGCAGCCAAGACTGGGGGACTCAGAAAGCTTTCTTT.